The 8 T cell receptor beta chains given below trace back to one sample, sequenced in a study of T cells in localized non-small cell lung cancer. The table came from immunoSEQ multiplex PCR; TCRdb's copy has only in-frame clones and leaves some out. The sample consists of fewer than 30,000 clones, less than 95% of them appearing once. The starting material was peripheral blood, obtained before any cancer treatment. The receptors shown here come from a woman aged 40-75 years with stage I lung adenocarcinoma.

The rearrangement joins TRBV19 to TRBJ1-4, with TRBD1 identical over 9 bases. The CDR3 runs 18 residues. V lost 3 bases and J lost 0; bases outside the gene matches: 8. Germline lookup yields CDR1 LNHDA and CDR2 SQIVND (reference sequence). The CDR3 reads CASSIDRGRFATNEKLFF. In DNA, the CDR3 is TGTGCCAGTAGTATCGACAGGGGGAGATTTGCAACTAATGAAAAACTGTTTTTT.

V is TRBV30 and J is TRBJ1-2; no reliable D call. The CDR3 is made up of 13 amino acids. Per germline, CDR1 GTSNPN and CDR2 SVGIG (reference sequence). V dropped 4 bases and J dropped 0 bases, with 9 bases sitting between them. In DNA, the CDR3 is TGTGCCTGGAATCCCCAGGCTAACTATGGCTACACCTTC. The encoded protein is CAWNPQANYGYTF.

The chain joins TRBV28 to TRBJ1-1; TRBD1 is a possible D gene (5 bases). V shed 6 bases and J shed 3 bases, with 11 bases lying between them. CDR1 is MDHEN and CDR2 is SYDVKM in the germline V gene. CDR3 length: 13 residues. The CDR3 reads CASRRGWDTEAFF. The CDR3 DNA reads TGTGCCAGCAGAAGGGGTTGGGACACTGAAGCTTTCTTT.

This chain joins TRBV7-2 and TRBJ1-5, with a possible D match to TRBD1 (6 bases). Germline V gene sequence: CDR1 SGHTA, CDR2 FQGNSA. V was trimmed by 5 bases and J by 0 bases, leaving 8 bases between them. This CDR3 contains 14 residues. The CDR3 bases are TGTGCCAGCAGCGGACAGTATAGCAATCAGCCCCAGCATTTT. The encoded protein is CASSGQYSNQPQHF.

V gene TRBV11-2 combines with J gene TRBJ2-3; TRBD1 matches 8 bases. CDR1 and CDR2 (germline): SGHAT, FQNNGV. The CDR3 loop spans 18 amino acids. V gave up 5 bases and J gave up 4 bases; unmatched junction bases: 17. CDR3 amino acids: CASSLLSGFRGRPDTQYF. CDR3 DNA: TGTGCCAGCAGCCTCCTCTCGGGGTTCAGGGGGCGGCCAGATACGCAGTATTTT. Filled out from reference TRBV11-2 and TRBJ2-3, the complete variable domain reads EAGVAQSPRYKIIEKRQSVAFWCNPISGHATLYWYQQILGQGPKLLIQFQNNGVVDDSQLPKDRFSAERLKGVDSTLKIQPAKLEDSAVYLCASSLLSGFRGRPDTQYFGPGTRLTVL.

The gene calls are TRBV7-9 and TRBJ2-3, with D hard to call. Germline CDR1 is SEHNR and CDR2 is FQNEAQ (reference sequence). This CDR3 has 12 amino acids. Trimming took 3 bases from V and 6 from J, leaving 7 bases between them. The CDR3 is CASSFSPDTQYF. The CDR3 nucleotides read TGTGCCAGCAGCTTTTCCCCCGATACGCAGTATTTT.

This chain uses TRBV18 with TRBJ2-3; D is ambiguous. CDR1 is KGHSH and CDR2 is LQKENI in the germline V gene. Trimming cost V 6 bases and J 0 bases, with 16 bases left between them. This CDR3 is 16 amino acids long. CDR3 in amino acids: CASSPQLTSSTDTQYF. CDR3 bases: TGTGCCAGCTCCCCCCAGCTCACGTCTAGCACAGATACGCAGTATTTT.

This clone has a handful of counts. The chain links TRBV5-6 to TRBJ1-5; no definite D call. V was trimmed by 3 bases and J by 0 bases, leaving 10 bases between them. CDR1 and CDR2 from the germline V gene are SGHDT and YYEEEE. The CDR3 consists of 15 residues. DNA of the CDR3: TGTGCCAGCAGCTCTGGAGGTGATAGCAATCAGCCCCAGCATTTT. This translates into CASSSGGDSNQPQHF.